The rows below give T cell receptor beta chains drawn from one sample of a study of cytomegalovirus exposure and HLA in healthy donors. Some clones are missing from TCRdb's copy, which holds only in-frame ones; the method was immunoSEQ multiplex PCR. The table shows a few hundred thousand clones, with about 80% occurring only once. What was sequenced was PBMCs. These receptors all come from a woman in her sixties or seventies in good health and CMV-seropositive. The CDR3 runs from the conserved cysteine through the conserved F or W. The D gene is left open where the match is weak. Clone size is stated in some rows and not others, as once, few, many or a class when expanded.

clone_size: NA; v_call: TRBV5-8; j_call: TRBJ2-7; d_call: NA; cdr3_aa: CASSSYPRGAYEQYF; cdr3_nt: TGTGCCAGTAGCTCCTACCCTCGCGGAGCCTACGAGCAGTACTTC
clone_size: NA; v_call: TRBV28; j_call: TRBJ1-4; d_call: TRBD1; cdr3_aa: CASSFQGADEKLFF; cdr3_nt: TGTGCCAGCAGTTTTCAGGGGGCAGATGAAAAACTGTTTTTT
clone_size: NA; v_call: TRBV19; j_call: TRBJ1-1; d_call: TRBD1; cdr3_aa: CASSIVAGQGDAFF; cdr3_nt: TGTGCCAGTAGTATCGTAGCGGGACAGGGCGATGCTTTCTTT
clone_size: few; v_call: TRBV6-1; j_call: TRBJ1-1; d_call: NA; cdr3_aa: CASIRTPEAFF; cdr3_nt: TGTGCCAGCATCCGGACACCTGAAGCTTTCTTT
clone_size: NA; v_call: TRBV5-1; j_call: TRBJ1-1; d_call: NA; cdr3_aa: CASRFSDTEAFF; cdr3_nt: TGCGCCAGCCGATTTTCAGATACCGAAGCTTTCTTT
clone_size: NA; v_call: TRBV6-1; j_call: TRBJ2-7; d_call: TRBD1; cdr3_aa: CASSEWRTGGYEQYF; cdr3_nt: TGTGCCAGCAGTGAATGGAGGACAGGGGGCTACGAGCAGTACTTC
clone_size: NA; v_call: TRBV16; j_call: TRBJ1-2; d_call: TRBD1; cdr3_aa: CASSQSEGGQNYGYTF; cdr3_nt: TGTGCCAGCAGCCAATCGGAAGGGGGCCAGAACTATGGCTACACCTTC
clone_size: NA; v_call: TRBV6-5; j_call: TRBJ1-5; d_call: NA; cdr3_aa: CASRPGLYNQPQHF; cdr3_nt: TGTGCCAGCAGGCCGGGACTTTACAATCAGCCCCAGCATTTT
clone_size: few; v_call: TRBV5-1; j_call: TRBJ1-4; d_call: NA; cdr3_aa: CASSLGRGDMEKLFF; cdr3_nt: TGCGCCAGCAGCTTAGGCCGAGGGGACATGGAAAAACTGTTTTTT
clone_size: NA; v_call: TRBV28; j_call: TRBJ2-7; d_call: NA; cdr3_aa: CASSLGGRGEQYF; cdr3_nt: TGTGCCAGCAGTTTAGGGGGCAGGGGCGAGCAGTACTTC
clone_size: few; v_call: TRBV28; j_call: TRBJ2-4; d_call: NA; cdr3_aa: CASSFSGQTKNIQYF; cdr3_nt: TGTGCCAGCAGCTTTTCGGGACAAACCAAAAACATTCAGTACTTC